This T cell receptor beta chain was sequenced during a study of human T cells and chemical hapten exposure (dated by TCRdb to the early 2020s). For the study in its entirety: For sensitization, 2% DPC in acetone was applied to a 2 cm by 2 cm area of upper inner arm skin. Patch testing was performed on the upper back with Finn chambers containing 0.01% DPC, and the patch tests were scored after 6 days according to International Contact Dermatitis Research Group standards. The mostly female patient cohort included alopecia areata with under or over 50% scalp involvement, alopecia totalis and alopecia universalis. Weekly therapeutic DPC doses were additionally applied to the scalp of patients throughout the roughly 26-week study period. For TCR sequencing, blood came from over 25 alopecia patients at anywhere from one to four time points (pre-sensitization, 2, 6 and 24 weeks). Patient blood was sampled pre-sensitization (week 0) and at 2, 6 and about 24 weeks after DPC sensitization. This study followed changes in the peripheral blood TCR repertoire in vivo during primary and secondary sensitization of alopecia patients to the hapten diphenylcyclopropenone (DPC). Libraries were pooled for sequencing, and variation in per-sample TCR yields was attributed mainly to small differences in library volumes within the pool.

The germline V gene gives CDR1 as MDHEN and CDR2 as SYDVKM. After removal of 2 bases from V and 8 bases from J, the junction retains 4 bases not matched to a gene. The cysteine opens and the phenylalanine closes a CDR3 of 14 amino acids. Just CDR3 DNA is preserved here, 42 bases in frame from base 1. On this clonotype: Its antigen is not yet known. Base qualities are not recorded, but no much larger clone differs from it by a single base.

The receptor library was made with RACE. Sequenced on a NextSeq 500. During library preparation, unique molecular identifiers were attached to individual cDNA molecules so that TCRs could be counted in a quantitative, reproducible way. From each blood RNA sample, both TCR alpha and TCR beta chains were sequenced. The study's processing was this. The median number of TCRs per sample was approximately 93,000, ranging from about 23,224 to 690,600. V, J and CDR3 annotation of the TCR reads was carried out using the Decombinator software suite. For PS versus PT1 abundance plots, all samples were subsampled to the same number of TCRs (28,000). Expanded TCRs were defined as absent before sensitization and observed at least eight times at the 2-week time point. TCRdb redid the processing of the public reads, applying fastp at Q25 and MiXCR, and retained in-frame beta chains. A single entry per CDR3 protein holds the most common genes and DNA from its merged rows. These V and J calls are TCRdb output, not the study's own analysis. The sample data list about 360,000 distinct CDR3 sequences, and around 7% of these were observed just once. In total, the top ten clones hold around 8.4% of the sample.

Broader findings and caveats from the paper: After repeated subsampling, the strength of the expansion versus patch-test correlation and the threshold at which it became significant changed. Because all patients had alopecia, a presumed autoimmune disease, the immune response of the patients might differ from that of healthy individuals. Expanded TCRs formed significantly more large CDR3 similarity clusters than pre-sensitization or healthy control sets, consistent with antigen-driven responses. No change with DPC sensitization was found in the number of TCRs above 1 in 1000 frequency, and no evidence of global repertoire structure alterations was found. The number of PT1 expanded TCRs positively correlated with patch test score, significant at thresholds 8, 16 and 32 but not 4.

The time point label corresponds to: patch test 1, 2 weeks after DPC sensitization. The meaning of the sample's treatment or condition label: therapeutic diphenylcyclopropenone sensitization with weekly scalp DPC. Blood at each patch-test visit was drawn before the patch test was applied. Eligible patients were aged 18 to 70, diagnosed with alopecia, deemed suitable for DPC therapy, and excluded if pregnant. Total RNA was extracted from unfractionated whole blood collected in Tempus Blood RNA tubes. The receptor comes from a woman aged 18-29 years with alopecia areata. Some clones in this sample may be carry-over from other donors' samples. Recombination connected TRBV28 to TRBJ1-2, with 11 central nucleotides matching TRBD1. The sequences come from whole blood, collected in connection with sensitization to the hapten diphenylcyclopropenone (DPC). The CDR3 protein is CASSLGGQGGGYTF. The DNA sequence follows: TGTGCCAGCAGTTTAGGGGGACAGGGGGGCGGCTACACCTTC.